This T cell receptor (beta chain) appears in the sequencing data of a study of OX40 agonist ivuxolimab in advanced cancers. Study overall: 40% to 50% of patients had received prior checkpoint inhibitor therapy. Regarding the study as a whole: Dose levels from 0.1 to 3.0 mg/kg saw CD4+ and CD8+ blood T cells expand clonally by week 6. With doses of 0.1-3.0 mg/kg, partial responders showed among the lowest clonal expansion.

CDR3 length: 13 amino acids. Germline V gene data show CDR1 as SGHVS and CDR2 as FQNEAQ. V was clipped by 2 bases and J by 1 base, with 5 bases between them. Comments on this clone: Its antigen is undetermined.

Data came from immunoSEQ multiplex PCR; TCRdb stores just in-frame clones and leaves some out. This table holds some 52,000 clones, 85% to 95% found once. The TCR sequence derives from an adult with an advanced solid tumor such as melanoma, head and neck, liver or kidney cancer. This chain joins TRBV7-8 and TRBJ1-1; D not resolved. Sequenced material: CD4+ or CD8+ T cells sorted from blood, taken in a trial of the OX40 agonist ivuxolimab. CDR3 in DNA: TGTGCCAGCAGCTTATTTTGGAACACTGAAGCTTTCTTT. Protein: CASSLFWNTEAFF.